The next 19 T cell receptor beta chains were all read from a single sample in a study of cytotoxic CD8 clonotypes in ibrutinib-treated CLL. Using immunoSEQ multiplex PCR, the repertoire was profiled, and TCRdb retains in-frame clones only, with some absent. The top ten hold around an eighth of the sample, which has 190,000 or so clones, over 60% seen once. The sample was PBMCs, taken after 24 months of ibrutinib treatment. The receptors originated from a human donor with chronic lymphocytic leukemia.

The chain combines TRBV5-1 with TRBJ2-7; D ambiguous. Germline-derived CDR1 and CDR2 are SGHRS and YFSETQ. There are 14 residues in the CDR3. Trimming removed 0 bases from V and 2 bases from J, with 9 bases in between. The CDR3 here is CASSLGAMAYEQYF. CDR3 nucleotide sequence: TGCGCCAGCAGCTTGGGGGCTATGGCCTACGAGCAGTACTTC.

This clone has just a few counts. The V and J genes are TRBV27 and TRBJ1-2, with 7 bases aligning to TRBD1. Looked up from germline, CDR1 is MNHEY and CDR2 is SMNVEV (reference sequence). Trimming took 6 bases from V and 4 from J; bases not matched to a gene: 8. This CDR3 region has 14 residues. The CDR3 coding sequence is TGTGCCAGCAGATATAGGGGGCTTAGCTATGGCTACACCTTC. It translates to CASRYRGLSYGYTF.

This clone has just a few counts. CDR3: CASSHGSYNEKLFF. The CDR3 bases are TGTGCCAGCAGCCACGGGAGTTATAATGAAAAACTGTTTTTT. The chain recombines TRBV4-2 with TRBJ1-4; no definite D call. This CDR3 is 14 amino acids long. V shed 3 bases and J shed 4 bases, with 9 bases lying between them. Germline loops: CDR1 LGHNA, CDR2 YNFKEQ.

The rearrangement joins TRBV30 to TRBJ2-7, with 14 bases identical to TRBD2. Germline loops: CDR1 GTSNPN, CDR2 SVGIG (reference sequence). CDR3 length: 16 amino acids. V lost 8 bases and J lost 2; bases outside the gene matches: 11. CDR3 sequence: CASTGTSGSWAYEQYF. Written as DNA, the CDR3 is TGTGCCAGTACCGGGACTAGCGGGAGTTGGGCCTACGAGCAGTACTTC.

This clone came up a few times. V gene TRBV27 combines with J gene TRBJ2-3; 10 nucleotides align to TRBD2. V lost 8 bases to trimming and J lost 5 bases; unmatched junction nucleotides: 13. This CDR3 region has 16 residues. Germline-derived CDR1 and CDR2 are MNHEY and SMNVEV (reference sequence). CDR3 nucleotides: TGTGCCAGCGGCAGGCTTTCTAGCGGGAGAGGAGATACGCAGTATTTT. Its protein product is CASGRLSSGRGDTQYF.

The CDR3 here is CASSQGISGNPRYNEQFF. The DNA for the CDR3 is TGCGCCAGCAGTCAAGGTATTAGCGGGAACCCTCGCTACAATGAGCAGTTCTTC. The chain links TRBV23-1 to TRBJ2-1, with 8 bases that match TRBD2. TRBV23-1 falls under the ORF class, with uncertain function. V gave up 2 bases and J gave up 3 bases; unmatched junction bases: 12. The CDR3 has 18 residues.

This clone has only one observation. This sequence joins TRBV6-5 and TRBJ1-2; D is perhaps TRBD1 (5 bases). CDR3 length: 13 amino acids. The germline CDR1 and CDR2 sequences are MNHEY and SVGAGI. Trimming took off 2 bases at V and 6 bases at J, with 10 bases between the two ends. This CDR3 reads CASSYGAADGYTF. The CDR3 nucleotides read TGTGCCAGCAGTTACGGGGCAGCCGATGGCTACACCTTC.

This sequence joins TRBV5-6 and TRBJ2-1; 7 bases align to TRBD1. This CDR3 is built from 13 residues. V dropped 4 bases and J dropped 6; count of bases not matched to a gene: 4. Germline V gene lookup returns CDR1 SGHDT and CDR2 YYEEEE. CDR3 nucleotide sequence: TGTGCCAGCAGCCTTACAGGGGTCAATGAGCAGTTCTTC. Translation: CASSLTGVNEQFF.

This sequence joins TRBV6-5 and TRBJ1-3; D is perhaps TRBD1 (5 bases). The CDR3 is made up of 13 amino acids. CDR1 is MNHEY and CDR2 is SVGAGI in the germline V gene. The V and J ends lost 6 bases and 3 bases respectively, with 9 bases between them. This CDR3 reads CASRQALGNTIYF. CDR3 in DNA: TGTGCCAGCAGACAGGCGCTTGGAAACACCATATATTTT.

The chain employs TRBV7-9 and TRBJ2-1, with D unclear. There are 17 residues in the CDR3. Trimming took off 3 bases at V and 0 bases at J, with 15 bases between the two ends. Germline V gene sequence: CDR1 SEHNR, CDR2 FQNEAQ (reference sequence). CDR3 in DNA: TGTGCCAGCAGCTTGGATGGTAAAGTGAGCTCCTACAATGAGCAGTTCTTC. Its translation: CASSLDGKVSSYNEQFF.

This clone has only a few counts. This chain uses TRBV19 with TRBJ2-1; D remains unclear. With 4 bases removed from V and 4 bases from J, the gap between germline ends came to 5 bases. Germline V gene lookup returns CDR1 LNHDA and CDR2 SQIVND (reference sequence). The CDR3 runs to 12 residues. The CDR3, as DNA: TGTGCCAGTAGTACAAATTACAATGAGCAGTTCTTC. This gives the protein CASSTNYNEQFF.

V and J are TRBV7-2 and TRBJ2-3; TRBD2 agrees at 7 bases. CDR1 and CDR2 from the germline V gene are SGHTA and FQGNSA. The V segment lost 5 bases and the J segment 0 bases; nucleotides outside the gene matches: 11. This CDR3 has 17 residues. The CDR3 loop reads CASSTRPSGTSTDTQYF. In nucleotides, the CDR3 is TGTGCCAGCAGCACGCGACCTAGCGGAACTAGCACAGATACGCAGTATTTT.

V and J are TRBV5-6 and TRBJ1-5; D is perhaps TRBD1 (6 bases). Per germline, CDR1 SGHDT and CDR2 YYEEEE. The CDR3 totals 16 residues. Trimming removed 4 bases from V and 6 bases from J, with 20 bases in between. The CDR3 DNA reads TGTGCCAGCAGCCCCGGGGCAGGGGCTCCTCGTCAGCCCCAGCATTTT. This sequence encodes CASSPGAGAPRQPQHF. The complete variable domain, with remaining parts taken from reference TRBV5-6 and TRBJ1-5, reads DAGVTQSPTHLIKTRGQQVTLRCSPKSGHDTVSWYQQALGQGPQFIFQYYEEEERQRGNFPDRFSGHQFPNYSSELNVNALLLGDSALYLCASSPGAGAPRQPQHFGDGTRLSIL.

The chain uses TRBV7-9 and TRBJ1-1, with D hard to call. V dropped 2 bases and J dropped 1 base, with 8 bases sitting between them. The CDR3 totals 14 residues. Germline V lookup: CDR1 SEHNR, CDR2 FQNEAQ (reference sequence). The CDR3 DNA reads as TGTGCCAGCAGCTTACCAACAGAGAACACTGAAGCTTTCTTT. Protein sequence: CASSLPTENTEAFF.

The gene calls are TRBV19 and TRBJ1-1; unclear D gene. The CDR3 is 14 residues long. Deletions cut 6 bases from V and 3 bases from J, with 14 bases between. Germline V gives CDR1 LNHDA, CDR2 SQIVND (reference sequence). The CDR3 nucleotides are TGTGCCAGTAGACCGATCCGGGTTGACACTGAAGCTTTCTTT. Translating it yields CASRPIRVDTEAFF.

This sequence joins TRBV9 and TRBJ1-2, with D possibly TRBD1 on 5 matching bases. The CDR3 extends over 13 amino acids. Germline values: CDR1 SGDLS, CDR2 YYNGEE. Trimming took off 4 bases at V and 7 bases at J, with 14 bases between the two ends. In nucleotides, the CDR3 is TGTGCCAGCAGCAACTCGGGGGTAGGTGGCTACACCTTC. Its protein product is CASSNSGVGGYTF. The whole variable domain, remainder taken from reference TRBV9 and TRBJ1-2, is DSGVTQTPKHLITATGQRVTLRCSPRSGDLSVYWYQQSLDQGLQFLIQYYNGEERAKGNILERFSAQQFPDLHSELNLSSLELGDSALYFCASSNSGVGGYTFGSGTRLTVV.

This clone was seen a handful of times. This same CDR3 is encoded by further DNA sequences in the sample. The chain links TRBV9 to TRBJ2-1, with 12 bases lining up with TRBD2. Unmatched junction bases numbered 5, after V lost 0 bases and J lost 7 bases. Germline CDR1 reads SGDLS; CDR2 reads YYNGEE. The CDR3 extends over 16 amino acids. The chain's CDR3 is CASSVVGTSGRNEQFF. The CDR3 region has the DNA TGTGCCAGCAGCGTAGTGGGGACTAGCGGGCGGAATGAGCAGTTCTTC.

This clone was picked up one time. J is TRBJ2-3 and V is TRBV5-1, with TRBD2 matching 7 bases. Germline assignment: CDR1 SGHRS and CDR2 YFSETQ. The CDR3 loop spans 17 amino acids. V gave up 2 bases and J gave up 1 base; unmatched junction bases: 10. CDR3 DNA sequence: TGCGCCAGCAGCTTCGGGCTTCGGGAGGCGGGCACAGATACGCAGTATTTT. Encoded protein: CASSFGLREAGTDTQYF.

The chain employs TRBV5-1 and TRBJ1-5; D is undetermined. Germline CDR1 reads SGHRS; CDR2 reads YFSETQ. The CDR3 extends over 15 amino acids. V lost 4 bases to trimming and J lost 0 bases, with 11 bases between them. CDR3 sequence (DNA): TGCGCCAGCAGCCTGAGTGGGATTAGCAATCAGCCCCAGCATTTT. Translated: CASSLSGISNQPQHF.